The clone carrying this T cell receptor beta chain was picked up a small number of times. The antigen is unknown. The data originate from a study of CD8 T cells in ankylosing spondylitis. Trimming stripped 4 bases from V and 7 bases from J, with 14 bases between. Looked up from germline, CDR1 is SEHNR and CDR2 is FQNEAQ (reference sequence). The CDR3 is 13 amino acids. Whole-study results and caveats: Within matched ankylosing spondylitis synovial fluid, disease-linked clones were reportedly significantly enriched. Reactive arthritis synovial fluid and blood previously showed some of these motif variants.

TCRdb used MiXCR to reprocess the 5' RACE reads, holding one entry per CDR3 protein. The table records a few hundred thousand distinct CDR3 sequences, about 10% of them present only once. V usage is TRBV7-9 and J usage is TRBJ2-7, with a weak D call TRBD2 (6 bases). The sequenced material came from blood, either unsorted or a sorted T cell fraction (not recorded which). The sequence came from a male donor with ankylosing spondylitis or in good health (not recorded which). The CDR3 region is CASSSAQRVEQYF. CDR3 bases: TGTGCCAGCAGCTCCGCTCAGCGGGTTGAGCAGTACTTC.